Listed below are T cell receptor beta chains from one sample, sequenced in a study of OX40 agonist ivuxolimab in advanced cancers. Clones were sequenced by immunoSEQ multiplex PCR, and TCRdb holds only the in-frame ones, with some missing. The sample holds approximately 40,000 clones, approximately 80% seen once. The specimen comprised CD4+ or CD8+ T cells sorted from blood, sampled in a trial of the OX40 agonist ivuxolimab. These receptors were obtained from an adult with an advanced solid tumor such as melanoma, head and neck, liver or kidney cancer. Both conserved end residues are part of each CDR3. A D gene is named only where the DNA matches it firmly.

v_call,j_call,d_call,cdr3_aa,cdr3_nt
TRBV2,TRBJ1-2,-,CASSLGTYGYTF,TGTGCCAGCAGCCTGGGGACCTATGGCTACACCTTC
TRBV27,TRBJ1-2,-,CASSLGGYGYGYTF,TGTGCCAGCAGTTTAGGAGGGTACGGCTATGGCTACACCTTC
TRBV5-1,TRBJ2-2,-,CASSSDRGTGELFF,TGCGCCAGCAGCTCGGACCGAGGAACCGGGGAGCTGTTTTTT
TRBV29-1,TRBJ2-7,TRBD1,CSVAGTGLSEQYF,TGCAGCGTTGCCGGGACAGGGCTCTCCGAGCAGTACTTC
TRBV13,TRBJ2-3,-,CASSFGDTQYF,TGTGCCAGCAGCTTTGGAGATACGCAGTATTTT
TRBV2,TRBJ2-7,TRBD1,CASSGKKGGTGNPYEQYF,TGTGCCAGCAGTGGAAAAAAGGGGGGGACAGGGAACCCCTACGAGCAGTACTTC
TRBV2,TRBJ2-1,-,CASSEPSRASNEQFF,TGTGCCAGCAGTGAACCCTCCAGGGCGTCAAATGAGCAGTTCTTC
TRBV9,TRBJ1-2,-,CASSVGWSLGYTF,TGTGCCAGCAGCGTAGGCTGGTCTTTGGGCTACACCTTC
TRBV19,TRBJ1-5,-,CASREVGNQPQHF,TGTGCCAGTAGGGAGGTCGGCAATCAGCCCCAGCATTTT
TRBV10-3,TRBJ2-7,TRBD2,CAISEKGLAGEQYF,TGTGCCATCAGTGAAAAGGGACTAGCGGGAGAGCAGTACTTC
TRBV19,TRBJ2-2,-,CASSSSYRAGELFF,TGTGCCAGTAGCTCGTCCTACAGGGCGGGGGAGCTGTTTTTT
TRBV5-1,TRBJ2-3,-,CASSPIGSSTDTQYF,TGCGCCAGCAGCCCCATAGGATCTAGCACAGATACGCAGTATTTT
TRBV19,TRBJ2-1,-,CASKIYDDGNEQFF,TGTGCCAGTAAAATCTACGACGATGGAAATGAGCAGTTCTTC
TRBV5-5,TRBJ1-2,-,CASSLIGDGYTF,TGTGCCAGCAGCTTGATCGGAGATGGCTACACCTTC
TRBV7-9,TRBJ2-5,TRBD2,CASSLASGRETQYF,TGTGCCAGCAGCTTGGCCAGCGGGAGAGAGACCCAGTACTTC